The rows below give T cell receptor beta chains drawn from one sample of a study of OX40 agonist ivuxolimab in advanced cancers. Sequencing used immunoSEQ multiplex PCR; TCRdb keeps in-frame clones, though not all of them. This table has under 20,000 clones, about 60% appearing once. Sequences were derived from CD4+ or CD8+ T cells sorted from blood, sampled in a trial of the OX40 agonist ivuxolimab. The receptors stem from an adult with an advanced solid tumor such as melanoma, head and neck, liver or kidney cancer. CDR3s include the opening cysteine and the closing phenylalanine or tryptophan. A D gene is named only where the DNA matches it firmly. The listing skips clone size in some rows; elsewhere it reads once, few, many or a size class.

>-|TRBJ2-7|-|TRBV7-9
TGTGCCAGCAGCCCCCGGGCACACTACGAGCAGTACTTC
CASSPRAHYEQYF
>-|TRBJ2-3|-|TRBV9
TGTGCCAGCAGCCAGGGAGCGACAACAGATACGCAGTATTTT
CASSQGATTDTQYF
>-|TRBJ2-7|-|TRBV30
TGTGCCTGGAGTATCCAATCCTACGAGCAGTACTTC
CAWSIQSYEQYF
>-|TRBJ2-7|-|TRBV10-3
TGTGCCTCACTCCCCGGGGCCTCCTACGAGCAGTACTTC
CASLPGASYEQYF
>-|TRBJ2-5|TRBD1|TRBV10-2
TGCGCCAGCAGAGACAGGGCAGGCGAGACCCAGTACTTC
CASRDRAGETQYF
>-|TRBJ2-1|TRBD1|TRBV11-3
TGTGCCAGCAGCGGATTTTCAGGGGGCAATGAGCAGTTCTTC
CASSGFSGGNEQFF
>once|TRBJ2-3|-|TRBV7-9
TGTGCCAGCAGCTCCCCACTTAGCACAGATACGCAGTATTTT
CASSSPLSTDTQYF
>once|TRBJ2-2|-|TRBV18
TGTGCCAGCTCACCAGCGGCGGGAACCGGGGAGCTGTTTTTT
CASSPAAGTGELFF
>-|TRBJ2-2|-|TRBV21-1
TGTGCCAGCAGCGCACCAGTGGACAGTGGACACCGGGGAGCTGTTTTT
CASSAPVDSGHRGAVF
>once|TRBJ2-1|-|TRBV4-3
TGCGCCAGCAGCAGAGGGATGGGTAGCAATGAGCAGTTCTTC
CASSRGMGSNEQFF
>once|TRBJ2-1|-|TRBV7-9
TGTGCCAGCAGCTTAGGTGGGGGGAATGAGCAGTTCTTC
CASSLGGGNEQFF
>-|TRBJ1-5|TRBD1|TRBV5-6
TGTGCCAGCAGCCCTGGGACAGGGAGGAATCAGCCCCAGCATTTT
CASSPGTGRNQPQHF
>-|TRBJ1-2|-|TRBV7-9
TGTGCCAGCAGCTTAGTTAAGGCCTTACAGGGAGGCTATGGCTACACCTTC
CASSLVKALQGGYGYTF
>few|TRBJ2-7|-|TRBV6-5
TGTGCCAGCAGTTTGGGGCTAGGGCTTGCCTACGAGCAGTACTTC
CASSLGLGLAYEQYF
>once|TRBJ2-7|-|TRBV15
TGTGCCACCAGCAGAGCAATAGCCTACGAGCAGTACTTC
CATSRAIAYEQYF
>medium-sized|TRBJ2-3|-|TRBV7-9
TGTGCCAGCAGCTTACTGGGTGGCTCGGTCACAGATACGCAGTATTTT
CASSLLGGSVTDTQYF
>-|TRBJ2-3|TRBD2|TRBV7-8
TGTGCCAGCAGCTTAGAGGCTAGCGGGGAACTCCATACGCAGTATTTT
CASSLEASGELHTQYF
>-|TRBJ2-7|-|TRBV19
TGTGCCAGTAGTATAGATAGGACCGCGCCCTACTACGAGCAGTACTTC
CASSIDRTAPYYEQYF
>-|TRBJ2-5|TRBD1|TRBV5-5
TGTGCCAGCAGCCCGGGGGACAGGGTTTACCAAGAGACCCAGTACTTC
CASSPGDRVYQETQYF
>once|TRBJ1-5|-|TRBV7-5
TGTGCCAGAAGCAAGACACGGGGCAAGCCCCAGCATTTT
CARSKTRGKPQHF
>-|TRBJ2-7|TRBD1|TRBV15
TGTGCCACCAGCGTCTATCGGACAGGAAACTACGAGCAGTACTTC
CATSVYRTGNYEQYF
>-|TRBJ2-1|TRBD1|TRBV7-6
TGTGCCAGCAGCCCATCTATCCGGGACAGGGACTACAATGAGCAGTTCTTC
CASSPSIRDRDYNEQFF